The rows below give T cell receptor beta chains drawn from one sample of a study of blood T cell repertoires in COVID-19. Method: immunoSEQ multiplex PCR; TCRdb's copy keeps in-frame clones and lacks some. Of about 160,000 clones listed, about 90% are singletons. Sequencing input: PBMCs or T cells enriched from blood (not recorded which). The receptors shown here come from a woman in her 50s who had recovered from COVID-19. Both conserved end residues are part of each CDR3. The order of the fields is D gene, J gene, V gene, clone size, CDR3 DNA, CDR3 protein. The D gene is left open where the match is weak. Expanded clones get a size class; other rows say once, few or many, or leave the size out.

D: .
J: TRBJ1-2
V: TRBV12-3/TRBV12-4
size: .
DNA: TGTGCCAGCAGGACCTCGGCGGGAGGCTACACCTTC
CDR3: CASRTSAGGYTF

D: .
J: TRBJ1-2
V: TRBV19
size: .
DNA: TGTGCCAGTAGTATAGAAGTCAACTATCCATCCGGCTACACCTTC
CDR3: CASSIEVNYPSGYTF

D: TRBD1
J: TRBJ1-1
V: TRBV28
size: .
DNA: TGTGCCAGCAGTGACCGGGACAGGGGGCGCGAGGAAGCTTTCTTT
CDR3: CASSDRDRGREEAFF

D: TRBD2
J: TRBJ2-1
V: TRBV5-6
size: .
DNA: TGTGCCAGCAGCTTGGCCCCCACTAGCGGCCGGCGTGGGGAGCAGTTCTTC
CDR3: CASSLAPTSGRRGEQFF

D: TRBD2
J: TRBJ2-1
V: TRBV5-6
size: .
DNA: TGTGCCAGCAGCTCTATGACTAGCGGGAAGTACAATGAGCAGTTCTTC
CDR3: CASSSMTSGKYNEQFF

D: TRBD2
J: TRBJ2-5
V: TRBV2
size: .
DNA: TGTGCCAGCAGGGGACTAGCGGGACAAGAGACCCAGTACTTC
CDR3: CASRGLAGQETQYF

D: .
J: TRBJ1-1
V: TRBV6-5
size: .
DNA: TGTGCCAGCAGGGCAGGGCGGGAAGCTTTCTTT
CDR3: CASRAGREAFF

D: TRBD2
J: TRBJ2-1
V: TRBV6-1
size: .
DNA: TGTGCCAGCAGTGCTATAGCGGGAGGGCCAATACGCCGCTCCTACAATGAGCAGTTCTTC
CDR3: CASSAIAGGPIRRSYNEQFF

D: .
J: TRBJ2-5
V: TRBV21-1
size: once
DNA: TGTGCCAGCAGCAAAGGTCAGCGGGACTGCACTGCGAATGGAATAGAGACCCAGTACTTC
CDR3: CASSKGQRDCTANGIETQYF

D: .
J: TRBJ2-2
V: TRBV7-9
size: few
DNA: TGTGCCAGCAGCCCCGGGAACACCGGGGAGCTGTTTTTT
CDR3: CASSPGNTGELFF

D: TRBD2
J: TRBJ2-1
V: TRBV10-1
size: .
DNA: TGCGCCAGCAGGCGTTTAGCGGGGGACTACAATGAGCAGTTCTTC
CDR3: CASRRLAGDYNEQFF

D: TRBD2
J: TRBJ2-1
V: TRBV15
size: once
DNA: TGTGCCACCAGCATTACGGGAGGGCACAATGAGCAGTTCTTC
CDR3: CATSITGGHNEQFF

D: .
J: TRBJ2-2
V: TRBV6-6
size: once
DNA: TGTGCCAGCAAGGACAGTAACACCGGGGAGCTGTTTTTT
CDR3: CASKDSNTGELFF

D: .
J: TRBJ2-7
V: TRBV7-9
size: few
DNA: TGTGCCAGCAGCGCTCAGGAAAGCTCCTACGAGCAGTACTTC
CDR3: CASSAQESSYEQYF

D: TRBD1
J: TRBJ1-6
V: TRBV27
size: .
DNA: TGTGCCAGCAGTTTGGACAGGGATAATTCACCCCTCCACTTT
CDR3: CASSLDRDNSPLHF

D: .
J: TRBJ2-7
V: TRBV28
size: .
DNA: TGTGCCAGCAGTTTCAGGGTGGGTTCAACCGAGCAGTACTTC
CDR3: CASSFRVGSTEQYF

D: .
J: TRBJ1-1
V: TRBV19
size: .
DNA: TGTGCCAGTAGTATAGGTCAGGGGAACACTGAAGCTTTCTTT
CDR3: CASSIGQGNTEAFF

D: TRBD2
J: TRBJ2-2
V: TRBV27
size: .
DNA: TGTGCCAGCAGTTTCGTTCGGCGGGAGGGCCCTAGGGCCGGGGAGCTGTTTTTT
CDR3: CASSFVRREGPRAGELFF

D: .
J: TRBJ2-3
V: TRBV5-1
size: .
DNA: TGCGCCAGCAGCTTAACCGGGCTAGCTAGCCGGTTAGATACGCAGTATTTT
CDR3: CASSLTGLASRLDTQYF

D: .
J: TRBJ2-1
V: TRBV11-3
size: .
DNA: TGTGCCAGCAGCTTAGAGGCCCGGGATGAGCAGTTCTTC
CDR3: CASSLEARDEQFF

D: .
J: TRBJ1-1
V: TRBV3-1/TRBV3-2
size: .
DNA: TGTGCCAGCAGCCAAGAGGGCGGGGTCGGAACTGAAGCTTTCTTT
CDR3: CASSQEGGVGTEAFF

D: TRBD2
J: TRBJ2-1
V: TRBV6-5
size: .
DNA: TGTGCCAGCAGGAGGACTAGCGGGGCTTACAATGAGCAGTTCTTC
CDR3: CASRRTSGAYNEQFF

D: TRBD2
J: TRBJ2-4
V: TRBV20-1
size: .
DNA: TGCAGTGCTAGTTCGGGTAAAGGTAGACTAGCGGGGAACATTCAGTACTTC
CDR3: CSASSGKGRLAGNIQYF

D: TRBD2
J: TRBJ2-3
V: TRBV6-6
size: few
DNA: TGTGCCAGCAGTCTTGAAGCGGGAGGCGCGAAAGATACGCAGTATTTT
CDR3: CASSLEAGGAKDTQYF

D: .
J: TRBJ1-1
V: TRBV11-2
size: .
DNA: TGTGCCAGCAGCTACCCCCAGGTGTTTGGTCCTGAAGCTTTCTTT
CDR3: CASSYPQVFGPEAFF

D: TRBD2
J: TRBJ2-1
V: TRBV5-1
size: .
DNA: TGCGCCAGCAGCCCAGCGACTAGCGGGTACAATGAGCAGTTCTTC
CDR3: CASSPATSGYNEQFF

D: TRBD1
J: TRBJ2-5
V: TRBV7-2
size: .
DNA: TGTGCCAGCAGCTTAGACTCCGGACAGGAGGTAGAGACCCAGTACTTC
CDR3: CASSLDSGQEVETQYF

D: TRBD1
J: TRBJ1-1
V: TRBV7-9
size: .
DNA: TGTGCCAGCAGCCCTAACAGGGGGAATTCGAACACTGAAGCTTTCTTT
CDR3: CASSPNRGNSNTEAFF

D: .
J: TRBJ1-2
V: TRBV5-6
size: .
DNA: TGTGCCAGCAGCTTGCCGCGTACGCAGGGGTTGTTCTATGGCTACACCTTC
CDR3: CASSLPRTQGLFYGYTF

D: .
J: TRBJ1-2
V: TRBV6-5
size: .
DNA: TGTGCCAGCGGATCCAGGGCTAACTATGGCTACACCTTC
CDR3: CASGSRANYGYTF

D: TRBD2
J: TRBJ2-1
V: TRBV10-1
size: few
DNA: TGCGCCAGCAGTGAAGGAGCGGGGGCCCACAATGAGCAGTTCTTC
CDR3: CASSEGAGAHNEQFF

D: .
J: TRBJ1-1
V: TRBV11-3
size: .
DNA: TGTGCCAGCACCTACGGAGTCAACACTGAAGCTTTCTTT
CDR3: CASTYGVNTEAFF

D: .
J: TRBJ1-1
V: TRBV5-1
size: .
DNA: TGCGCCAGCAGCTTGGGGTGGACAAGGGGGTTGTACACTGAAGCTTTCTTT
CDR3: CASSLGWTRGLYTEAFF

D: .
J: TRBJ1-4
V: TRBV15
size: .
DNA: TGTGCCACCAGCAGAGGTTGGGGCATTGAAAAACTGTTTTTT
CDR3: CATSRGWGIEKLFF

D: .
J: TRBJ2-1
V: TRBV6-5
size: .
DNA: TGTGCCAGCAGTCCACCAGTTGGGAGCGCCAATGAGCAGTTCTTC
CDR3: CASSPPVGSANEQFF

D: TRBD2
J: TRBJ2-3
V: TRBV6-5
size: .
DNA: TGTGCCAGCACCGAGGGCGGGGGTGCCACAGATACGCAGTATTTT
CDR3: CASTEGGGATDTQYF

D: TRBD1
J: TRBJ1-5
V: TRBV10-2
size: .
DNA: TGCGCCAGCAGTTCGACAGGGGGCTTTACCAATCAGCCCCAGCATTTT
CDR3: CASSSTGGFTNQPQHF

D: TRBD2
J: TRBJ2-1
V: TRBV2
size: .
DNA: TGTGCCAGCAGTGAAGCCGGGACTAGCGGGAGTTATGAGCAGTTCTTC
CDR3: CASSEAGTSGSYEQFF

D: .
J: TRBJ1-1
V: TRBV18
size: .
DNA: TGTGCCAGCTCACCACCTCCGGGGAACACTGAAGCTTTCTTT
CDR3: CASSPPPGNTEAFF

D: .
J: TRBJ1-1
V: TRBV20-1
size: .
DNA: TGCAGTGCTAGTGAGTGGCGGACAAGTTCTGAAGCTTTCTTT
CDR3: CSASEWRTSSEAFF

D: TRBD1
J: TRBJ1-6
V: TRBV2
size: .
DNA: TGTGCCAGCAGTGGGACAGGGGCTGGATCACCCCTCCACTTT
CDR3: CASSGTGAGSPLHF

D: TRBD1
J: TRBJ2-7
V: TRBV4-1
size: .
DNA: TGCGCCAGCAGCTCCTACCCCGGGACAGGGTTCTACGAGCAGTACTTC
CDR3: CASSSYPGTGFYEQYF

D: TRBD1
J: TRBJ1-2
V: TRBV19
size: .
DNA: TGTGCCAGTAGCCAATATCTCGGACAGGGGGACTATGGCTACACCTTC
CDR3: CASSQYLGQGDYGYTF

D: TRBD1
J: TRBJ1-2
V: TRBV7-2
size: .
DNA: TGTGCCAGCAGCCCCGACAGGGGATACGGCTACACCTTC
CDR3: CASSPDRGYGYTF

D: .
J: TRBJ2-2
V: TRBV29-1
size: .
DNA: TGCAGCGTTGAAGGGCAGACCGGGGAGCTGTTTTTT
CDR3: CSVEGQTGELFF

D: TRBD1
J: TRBJ1-3
V: TRBV5-4
size: once
DNA: TGTGCCAGCAGCAGGCAGAGGGACAGCTTCTCTGGAAACACCATATATTTT
CDR3: CASSRQRDSFSGNTIYF

D: TRBD1
J: TRBJ1-3
V: TRBV6-5
size: .
DNA: TGTGCCAGCAGTTCGACAGGGTATAACTCTGGAAACACCATATATTTT
CDR3: CASSSTGYNSGNTIYF

D: .
J: TRBJ1-2
V: TRBV27
size: .
DNA: TGTGCCAGCAGCCCCCCTGGGGTAGGACAGCGATTCTATGGCTACACCTTC
CDR3: CASSPPGVGQRFYGYTF